Listed below are T cell receptor beta chains from one sample, sequenced in a study of beta chain features in type 1 diabetes. TCRdb keeps only in-frame clones here, not all; method: immunoSEQ multiplex PCR. The data contain 300,000 to 350,000 clones, approximately 15% of them seen just once; the ten biggest clones take up approximately 7%. Sequences were obtained from central memory CD4+ T cells from blood. Receptors originate from a man aged 25 to 45 in good health. CDR3s include the opening cysteine and the closing phenylalanine or tryptophan. D genes are given only for firm matches. A clone size is listed for some rows: how often the clone was seen (once, few, many), or a class if it is expanded.

V	J	D	size	DNA	CDR3
TRBV4-1	TRBJ1-1	NA	many	TGCGCCAGCAGCCAGCCAACAGGGAACACTGAAGCTTTCTTT	CASSQPTGNTEAFF
TRBV29-1	TRBJ1-5	NA	NA	TGCAGCGTTGATGGGGGGTCGAGCAATCAGCCCCAGCATTTT	CSVDGGSSNQPQHF
TRBV30	TRBJ2-5	NA	NA	TGTGCCTGCAGACTAGTTGGGACCCAGTACTTC	CACRLVGTQYF
TRBV4-3	TRBJ2-5	NA	NA	TGCGCCAGCAGCCAAGCATGGGGGGCTGGGGAGACCCAGTACTTC	CASSQAWGAGETQYF
TRBV4-1	TRBJ2-1	NA	few	TGCGCCAGCAGCCAAGCCGAAGGTGCGGCCCGGGTGCAGTTCTTC	CASSQAEGAARVQFF
TRBV2	TRBJ1-1	TRBD1	NA	TGTGCCAGCAGTGAACGTCACAGGGGTAACACTGAAGCTTTCTTT	CASSERHRGNTEAFF
TRBV11-2	TRBJ1-2	NA	few	TGTGCCAGCAGCTTAGACCCCGGGACAACAGATGGCTACACCTTC	CASSLDPGTTDGYTF
TRBV7-2	TRBJ1-5	NA	NA	TGTGCCAGCAGCTTAGCTATTGGCCAGCCCCAGCATTTT	CASSLAIGQPQHF
TRBV18	TRBJ1-3	TRBD1	many	TGTGCCAGCTCACCCGGACAGGGCGCCATATATTTT	CASSPGQGAIYF
TRBV5-1	TRBJ2-3	NA	few	TGCGCCAGCAGCTTGCGGGTAGGAGCCTCGACAGATACGCAGTATTTT	CASSLRVGASTDTQYF
TRBV6-6	TRBJ2-6	TRBD2	few	TGTGCCAGCAGAGCGGGGGCCTCTGGGGCCAACGTCCTGACTTTC	CASRAGASGANVLTF
TRBV6-6	TRBJ1-5	TRBD1	NA	TGTGCCAGCACCAGTAATGGGGACAGATATCAGCCCCAGCATTTT	CASTSNGDRYQPQHF
TRBV11-1	TRBJ2-1	NA	NA	TGTGCCAGCAGCTTCGATCATGAGCAGTTCTTC	CASSFDHEQFF
TRBV19	TRBJ1-1	NA	NA	TGTGCCAGTAATCAGGGGACGTACACTGAAGCTTTCTTT	CASNQGTYTEAFF
TRBV2	TRBJ1-2	NA	few	TGTGCCAGCAGTGACGGGGGTGCTTTAGGTGGCTACACCTTC	CASSDGGALGGYTF
TRBV27	TRBJ2-5	TRBD2	few	TGTGCCAGCAGTTTAACTAGCGGGAGAGAGACCCAGTACTTC	CASSLTSGRETQYF
TRBV7-9	TRBJ2-1	NA	NA	TGTGCCAGCAGCTTGGATAGGAATGAGCAGTTCTTC	CASSLDRNEQFF
TRBV5-1	TRBJ2-1	TRBD2	few	TGCGCCAGCAGGCCTAGCGGGACTTACAATGAGCAGTTCTTC	CASRPSGTYNEQFF
TRBV10-3	TRBJ2-5	TRBD1	NA	TGTGCCATCAGCCGACAGGGGTTAGAGACCCAGTACTTC	CAISRQGLETQYF
TRBV7-2	TRBJ2-1	TRBD2	NA	TGTGCCAGCAGCTTGAGCGGGGGCCGGTCCTACAATGAGCAGTTCTTC	CASSLSGGRSYNEQFF
TRBV19	TRBJ2-1	NA	few	TGTGCCAGTAGTATAGACAAGAGCTCCTACAATGAGCAGTTCTTC	CASSIDKSSYNEQFF
TRBV25-1	TRBJ2-5	NA	NA	TGTGCCAGCACAAGACCGGGAGAGACCCAGTACTTC	CASTRPGETQYF
TRBV6-1	TRBJ1-2	NA	many	TGTGCCAGCAGTTCTGGGCCTGGGACCTACACCTTC	CASSSGPGTYTF
TRBV7-2	TRBJ2-3	TRBD1	few	TGTGCCAGCAGCTTCAACAGGGGTGGGCCAGATACGCAGTATTTT	CASSFNRGGPDTQYF
TRBV7-2	TRBJ1-2	TRBD1	NA	TGTGCCAGCAGCTCAGCCAGGGTGGGACAGTCCTATGGCTACACCTTC	CASSSARVGQSYGYTF
TRBV5-5	TRBJ2-1	NA	NA	TGTGCCAGCAGCCCGGTCAGGGGCCTTTCCCACAATGAGCAGTTCTTC	CASSPVRGLSHNEQFF
TRBV7-2	TRBJ2-1	NA	NA	TGTGCCAGCAGCTTAGCGGGAGATACGATCAATGAGCAGTTCTTC	CASSLAGDTINEQFF
TRBV5-1	TRBJ2-6	NA	few	TGCGCCAGCAGCTTGAGTCCGGAGTTTGGGGCCAACGTCCTGACTTTC	CASSLSPEFGANVLTF
TRBV27	TRBJ1-5	TRBD1	few	TGTGCCAGCAGTCCAAGGACAGGGTTTATGCCCCAGCATTTT	CASSPRTGFMPQHF
TRBV18	TRBJ1-6	NA	few	TGTGCCAGCTCACCCGATCTCGGGGATTCACCCCTCCACTTT	CASSPDLGDSPLHF
TRBV29-1	TRBJ1-2	NA	few	TGCAGCGTTGACACCCAAGCGGGTGGCTACACCTTC	CSVDTQAGGYTF
TRBV18	TRBJ1-3	NA	few	TGTGCCAGCTCACCGGGACGGACAGTCTCTGGAAACACCATATATTTT	CASSPGRTVSGNTIYF
TRBV7-2	TRBJ2-5	TRBD2	few	TGTGCCAGCATGCCGGGACTACAACCGGGGACCCAGTACTTC	CASMPGLQPGTQYF
TRBV11-3	TRBJ1-4	NA	NA	TGTGCCAGCAGCTTCGGCAGGGGACGTCGAGTCAGAGAAAAACTGTTTTTT	CASSFGRGRRVREKLFF
TRBV7-6	TRBJ1-4	NA	few	TGTGCCAGCAGCTTAGGGGGTGGAGAAAAACTGTTTTTT	CASSLGGGEKLFF
TRBV5-1	TRBJ2-6	NA	NA	TGCGCCAGCAGCACTCAGGGGTCCTCCTCTGGGGCCAACGTCCTGACTTTC	CASSTQGSSSGANVLTF
TRBV29-1	TRBJ1-5	NA	NA	TGCAGCGCTTTTACGCAAGGGGGTCAGCCCCAGCATTTT	CSAFTQGGQPQHF
TRBV18	TRBJ2-3	TRBD2	few	TGTGCCAGCTCCCCCGGGGGGGGAGCAGATACGCAGTATTTT	CASSPGGGADTQYF
TRBV5-6	TRBJ2-5	TRBD2	few	TGTGCCAGCAGCTTGGCCGGGACTACGGGAACCCAAGAGACCCAGTACTTC	CASSLAGTTGTQETQYF
TRBV9	TRBJ2-1	TRBD1	NA	TGTGCCAGCAGCTTTCTAGGGGAGGGACAGGGTGGAAATGAGCAGTTCTTC	CASSFLGEGQGGNEQFF
TRBV5-1	TRBJ2-1	NA	few	TGTGCCAGCAGGGGGGGATACTCCTACAATGAGCAGTTCTTC	CASRGGYSYNEQFF
TRBV2	TRBJ1-1	TRBD1	NA	TGTGCCAGCAGTGATCTGGGACAGAGAAACACTGAAGCTTTCTTT	CASSDLGQRNTEAFF
TRBV6-6	TRBJ2-6	NA	many	TGTGCCAGCAGCCCCGGGGCCAACGTCCTGACTTTC	CASSPGANVLTF
TRBV6-5	TRBJ2-7	TRBD1	few	TGTGCCAGCAGTACGGGACAGCCCTACGAGCAGTACTTC	CASSTGQPYEQYF